The rows below give T cell receptor beta chains drawn from one sample of a study of Ad26.COV2.S vaccination and SARS-CoV-2 variants. The repertoire was sequenced with immunoSEQ multiplex PCR; TCRdb's copy has only in-frame clones and lacks some. The table shows approximately 400,000 clones, with 83% occurring only once. This material consisted of peripheral blood, taken in a trial of Ad26.COV2.S vaccine versus placebo. These receptors were taken from a person between 18 and 65 years old who received the Ad26.COV2.S COVID-19 vaccine or a placebo. CDR3s include the opening cysteine and the closing phenylalanine or tryptophan. D genes are given only for firm matches. Part of the rows lack a size; the others show once, few, many or a class for expanded clones.

TRBJ1-1 TRBV6-1 14 . once TGTGCCAGCAGTGAAGCTCTCCCGAACACTGAAGCTTTCTTT CASSEALPNTEAFF
TRBJ2-5 TRBV9 12 . . TGTGCCAGCACCGTGGGGCCCTTAACCCAGTACTTC CASTVGPLTQYF
TRBJ1-1 TRBV27 16 . . TGTGCCAGCAGTTCCGGCCCCGGGGCCGGGAACACTGAAGCTTTCTTT CASSSGPGAGNTEAFF
TRBJ1-1 TRBV30 12 . . TGTGCCTGGAGTGTTGGGGGCTCTGAAGCTTTCTTT CAWSVGGSEAFF
TRBJ2-7 TRBV25-1 15 . . TGTGCCAGCAGTGGTTCGGCAGGGCCCACCTACGAGCAGTACTTC CASSGSAGPTYEQYF
TRBJ2-7 TRBV19 13 . . TGTGCCAGGAAGGGGGGGTTTCCGTACGAGCAGTACTTC CARKGGFPYEQYF
TRBJ2-7 TRBV12-3/TRBV12-4 13 TRBD1 . TGTGCCAGCAGTTTAGGACAGGGCTACGAGCAGTACTTC CASSLGQGYEQYF
TRBJ1-4 TRBV30 14 . . TGTGCCTGGGCAAAAGGACTTGGGAGTGAAAAACTGTTTTTT CAWAKGLGSEKLFF
TRBJ1-5 TRBV6-5 14 . few TGTGCCAGCAGTTACTCGGCCGGGGTCGAGCCCCAGCATTTT CASSYSAGVEPQHF
TRBJ2-4 TRBV4-2 14 TRBD2 . TGTGCCAGCAGCCCCTACAGCGGGGGGAACATTCAGTACTTC CASSPYSGGNIQYF
TRBJ1-2 TRBV27 12 . . TGTGCCAGCAGTCCGCAGGGCTATGGCTACACCTTC CASSPQGYGYTF
TRBJ2-6 TRBV19 14 TRBD1 . TGTGCCAGTACCGACAGGGGGCGGGCCAACGTCCTGACTTTC CASTDRGRANVLTF
TRBJ2-3 TRBV11-3 16 . . TGTGCCAGCAGTGACTCGAGCAGCTTCGGCACAGATACGCAGTATTTT CASSDSSSFGTDTQYF
TRBJ2-5 TRBV2 14 TRBD2 . TGTGCCAGCAGTGGGGTACTAGCGAGTGAGACCCAGTACTTC CASSGVLASETQYF
TRBJ2-7 TRBV9 14 TRBD2 . TGTGCCAGCAGCGTGAGCGGGGGATCCTACGAGCAGTACTTC CASSVSGGSYEQYF
TRBJ2-2 TRBV7-6 12 . . TGTGCCACCCAGGAGGGAACCGGGGAGCTGTTTTTT CATQEGTGELFF
TRBJ1-5 TRBV5-8 13 . . TGTGCCAGCAGCGTCGCGGACCATCAGCCCCAGCATTTT CASSVADHQPQHF
TRBJ2-3 TRBV7-9 15 . . TGTGCCAGCAGCCTGGGGGATGTGGGCACAGATACGCAGTATTTT CASSLGDVGTDTQYF
TRBJ1-2 TRBV7-9 16 TRBD1 . TGTGCCAGCACCCAAACCGGGACAGGGGGCGCGGTGCCCTACACCTTC CASTQTGTGGAVPYTF
TRBJ2-5 TRBV6-4 15 . . TGTGCCAGCAGTGACTCGGCAGCCTCTCAAGAGACCCAGTACTTC CASSDSAASQETQYF
TRBJ2-7 TRBV5-1 14 TRBD1 . TGCGCCAGCAGTAACAAGACAGGGTTAAGTGAGCAGTACTTC CASSNKTGLSEQYF
TRBJ1-2 TRBV6-1 16 TRBD1 . TGTGCCAGCAGTGCCGGGACAGGGGGCCTTAACTATGGCTACACCTTC CASSAGTGGLNYGYTF
TRBJ2-3 TRBV5-1 17 TRBD2 . TGCGCCAGCAGCCCGGGACTAGCGGGGGCCCGCACAGATACGCAGTATTTT CASSPGLAGARTDTQYF
TRBJ2-7 TRBV5-6 14 TRBD2 . TGTGCCAGCAGCTCCACGGGGGGGCGCCACGAGCAGTACTTC CASSSTGGRHEQYF
TRBJ1-5 TRBV12-3/TRBV12-4 12 . . TGTGCCAGTCGGGACAACAATCAGCCCCAGCATTTT CASRDNNQPQHF
TRBJ1-2 TRBV11-3 14 TRBD1 . TGTGCCAGCAGCCGGGGGGCAGGGGGCTATGGCTACACCTTC CASSRGAGGYGYTF
TRBJ2-3 TRBV5-4 15 . . TGTGCCAGCAGCTTGGAACAGGGAGGTACAGATACGCAGTATTTT CASSLEQGGTDTQYF